This T cell receptor beta chain was obtained from a study of control samples from healthy donors and cancer patients. Repertoires were generated with immunoSEQ multiplex PCR, while TCRdb's copy carries only in-frame clones and drops some. The repertoire includes about 190,000 clones, approximately 90% of them detected once, and approximately 1.8% sits in the top ten. Trimming left V 5 bases short and J 3 bases short, with 19 bases between. This CDR3 has 15 amino acids. In germline, CDR1 is SQVTM, CDR2 ANQGSEA. The V gene is TRBV29-1, the J gene TRBJ1-1, with TRBD1 as a possible D gene (5 bases). Sequencing used blood. This TCR was sampled from a man aged 25-40 years in good health. The CDR3 sequence: CSVTGVDSSDTEAFF. The CDR3 nucleotides are TGCAGCGTTACGGGAGTCGACAGCTCTGACACTGAAGCTTTCTTT.